The present entry profiles one TCR beta chain with its context. This specimen comes from a study of blood T cell repertoires in COVID-19. About the research overall: Samples representing acute and convalescent COVID-19 were sourced from the United States, Italy and Spain.

Methods used by the authors: Nucleated cell number was recorded as an estimate derived from reference gene primer amplification. Profiled with immunoSEQ multiplex PCR; TCRdb holds only in-frame clones, not every one. The D gene and trimming were derived from the DNA, and the V and J assignments and clone size from that table. The sample shows approximately 100,000 clones, approximately 86% of them seen only once. All enrollees were about 18 to 95 years old and from about two dozen US areas. Clinical history reported by participants formed the basis on which cohorts were assigned. This CDR3 has 17 residues. Trimming removed 4 bases at V and 2 bases at J, with 20 bases between. The germline gives CDR1 LNHNV, CDR2 YYDKDF (reference sequence).

V gene TRBV15 combines with J gene TRBJ1-2, with unresolved D. The TCR sequence derives from a woman in her forties or fifties who had recovered from COVID-19. Sequences were obtained from PBMCs or T cells enriched from blood (not recorded which). CDR3: CATSISRDHRLNYGYTF. DNA for the CDR3: TGTGCCACCAGCATCAGTCGGGATCACCGGCTGAACTATGGCTACACCTTC.